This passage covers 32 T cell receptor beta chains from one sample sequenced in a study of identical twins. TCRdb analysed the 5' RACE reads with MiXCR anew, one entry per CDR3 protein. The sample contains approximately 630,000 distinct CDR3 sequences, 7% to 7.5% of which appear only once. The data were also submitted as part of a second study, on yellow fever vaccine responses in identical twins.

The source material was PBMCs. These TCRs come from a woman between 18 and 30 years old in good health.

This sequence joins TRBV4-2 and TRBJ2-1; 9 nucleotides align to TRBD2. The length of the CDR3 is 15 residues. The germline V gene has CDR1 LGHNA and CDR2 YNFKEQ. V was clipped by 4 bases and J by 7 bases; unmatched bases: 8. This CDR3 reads CASSPRGGLSNEQFF. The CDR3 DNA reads TGTGCCAGCAGCCCGCGGGGGGGGCTATCGAATGAGCAGTTCTTC.

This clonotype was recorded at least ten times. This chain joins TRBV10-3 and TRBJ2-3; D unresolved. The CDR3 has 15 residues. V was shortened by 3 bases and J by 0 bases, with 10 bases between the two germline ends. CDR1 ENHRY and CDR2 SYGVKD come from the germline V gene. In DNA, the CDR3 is TGTGCCATCAGTGATCAGGAGCTTAGCACAGATACGCAGTATTTT. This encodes CAISDQELSTDTQYF.

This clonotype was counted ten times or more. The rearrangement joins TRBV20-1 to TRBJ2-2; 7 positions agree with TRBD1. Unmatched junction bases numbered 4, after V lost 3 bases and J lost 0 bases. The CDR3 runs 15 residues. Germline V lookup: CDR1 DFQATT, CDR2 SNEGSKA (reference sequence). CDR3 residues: CSASSGTANTGELFF. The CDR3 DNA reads TGCAGTGCTAGTTCCGGGACAGCGAACACCGGGGAGCTGTTTTTT.

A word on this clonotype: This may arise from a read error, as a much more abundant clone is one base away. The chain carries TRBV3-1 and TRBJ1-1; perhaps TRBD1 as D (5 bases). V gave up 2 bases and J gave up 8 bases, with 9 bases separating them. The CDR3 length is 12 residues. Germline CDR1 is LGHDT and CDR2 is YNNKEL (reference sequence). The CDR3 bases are TGTGCCAGCAGCCAAAGACAGCTGGAAGCTTTCTTT. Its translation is CASSQRQLEAFF.

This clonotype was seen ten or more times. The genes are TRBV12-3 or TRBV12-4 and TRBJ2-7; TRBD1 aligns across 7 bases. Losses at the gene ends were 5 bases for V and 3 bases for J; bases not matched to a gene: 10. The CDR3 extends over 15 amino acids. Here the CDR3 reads CASSGDRDRSYEQYF. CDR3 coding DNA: TGTGCCAGCAGTGGAGACCGGGACAGAAGCTACGAGCAGTACTTC.

The CDR3 is CASSPGLAGIYEQFF. In DNA, the CDR3 is TGTGCCAGCAGTCCGGGACTAGCGGGAATCTATGAGCAGTTCTTC. This rearrangement joins TRBV2 to TRBJ2-1, with TRBD2 matching 13 bases. With 5 bases clipped from V and 8 bases from J, the junction kept 6 bases outside the gene matches. Per the germline V gene, CDR1 is SNHLY and CDR2 is FYNNEI. The CDR3 runs 15 residues. The entire variable domain, with the rest obtained from reference TRBV2 and TRBJ2-1, is as follows: EPEVTQTPSHQVTQMGQEVILRCVPISNHLYFYWYRQILGQKVEFLVSFYNNEISEKSEIFDDQFSVERPDGSNFTLKIRSTKLEDSAMYFCASSPGLAGIYEQFFGPGTRLTVL.

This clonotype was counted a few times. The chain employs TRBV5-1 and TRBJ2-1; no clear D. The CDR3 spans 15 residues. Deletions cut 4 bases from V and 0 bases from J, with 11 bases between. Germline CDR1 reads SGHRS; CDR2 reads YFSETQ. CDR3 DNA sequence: TGCGCCAGCAGCGGGTCGCCGAGCTCCTACAATGAGCAGTTCTTC. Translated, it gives CASSGSPSSYNEQFF.

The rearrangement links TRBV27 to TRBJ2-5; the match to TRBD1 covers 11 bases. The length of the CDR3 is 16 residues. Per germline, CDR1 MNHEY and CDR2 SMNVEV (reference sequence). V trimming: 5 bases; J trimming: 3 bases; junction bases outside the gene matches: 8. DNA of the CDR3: TGTGCCAGCAGTGCTCGGACAGGGGGCCTAAAAGAGACCCAGTACTTC. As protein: CASSARTGGLKETQYF.

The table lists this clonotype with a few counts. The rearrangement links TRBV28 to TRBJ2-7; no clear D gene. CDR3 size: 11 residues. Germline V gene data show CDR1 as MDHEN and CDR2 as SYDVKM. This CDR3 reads CRSGTAYEQYF. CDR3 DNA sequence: TGTCGGTCGGGTACCGCCTACGAGCAGTACTTC.

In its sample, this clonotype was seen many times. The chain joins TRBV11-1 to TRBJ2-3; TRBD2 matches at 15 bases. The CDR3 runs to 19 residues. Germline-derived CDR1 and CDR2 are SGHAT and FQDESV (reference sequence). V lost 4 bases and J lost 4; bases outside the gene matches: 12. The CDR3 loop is CASSSPGLAGGFTSDTQYF. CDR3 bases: TGTGCCAGCAGCTCCCCGGGACTAGCGGGAGGTTTTACGTCAGATACGCAGTATTTT. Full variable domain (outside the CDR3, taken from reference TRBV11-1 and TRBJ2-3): EAEVAQSPRYKITEKSQAVAFWCDPISGHATLYWYRQILGQGPELLVQFQDESVVDDSQLPKDRFSAERLKGVDSTLKIQPAELGDSAMYLCASSSPGLAGGFTSDTQYFGPGTRLTVL.

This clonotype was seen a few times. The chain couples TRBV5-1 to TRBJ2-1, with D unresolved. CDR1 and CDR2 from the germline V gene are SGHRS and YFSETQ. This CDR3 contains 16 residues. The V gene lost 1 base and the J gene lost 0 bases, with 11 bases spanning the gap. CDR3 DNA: TGCGCCAGCAGCTTGTTGGCTGAAAGCTCCTACAATGAGCAGTTCTTC. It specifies CASSLLAESSYNEQFF.

In DNA form, the CDR3 reads TGTGCCATCAGTCTTGGACAGGGGGGCTCACCCCTCCACTTT. Translated: CAISLGQGGSPLHF. The gene calls are TRBV10-3 and TRBJ1-6, with 10 nucleotides matching TRBD1. CDR1 and CDR2 from the germline V gene are ENHRY and SYGVKD. Losses at the gene ends were 5 bases for V and 10 bases for J; bases not matched to a gene: 5. The CDR3 sequence is 14 residues long.

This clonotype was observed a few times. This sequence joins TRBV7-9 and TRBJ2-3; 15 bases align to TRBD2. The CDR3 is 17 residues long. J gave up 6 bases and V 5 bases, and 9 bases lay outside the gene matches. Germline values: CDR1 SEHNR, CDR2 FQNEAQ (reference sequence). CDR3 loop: CASSPRGLAGGRDTQYF. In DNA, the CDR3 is TGTGCCAGCAGCCCCAGAGGACTAGCGGGAGGGCGGGATACGCAGTATTTT.

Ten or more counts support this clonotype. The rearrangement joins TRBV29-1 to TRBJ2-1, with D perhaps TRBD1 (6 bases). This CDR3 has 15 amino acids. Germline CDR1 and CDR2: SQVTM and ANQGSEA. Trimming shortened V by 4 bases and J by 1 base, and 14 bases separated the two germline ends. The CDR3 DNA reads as TGCAGCGTTGTTATAAGGGGGATATCCTACAATGAGCAGTTCTTC. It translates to CSVVIRGISYNEQFF.

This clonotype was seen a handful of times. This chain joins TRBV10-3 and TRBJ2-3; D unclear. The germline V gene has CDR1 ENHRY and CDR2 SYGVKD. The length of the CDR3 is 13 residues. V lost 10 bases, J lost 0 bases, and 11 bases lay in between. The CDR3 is CATRPVSTDTQYF. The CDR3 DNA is TGTGCCACTAGGCCAGTTAGCACAGATACGCAGTATTTT.

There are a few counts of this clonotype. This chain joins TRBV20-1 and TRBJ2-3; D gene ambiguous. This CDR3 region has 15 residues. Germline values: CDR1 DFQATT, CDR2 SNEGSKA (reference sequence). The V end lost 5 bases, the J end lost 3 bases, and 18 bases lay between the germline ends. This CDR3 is CSAPEAGFLTDTQYF. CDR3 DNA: TGCAGTGCTCCCGAAGCAGGTTTCTTAACAGATACGCAGTATTTT.

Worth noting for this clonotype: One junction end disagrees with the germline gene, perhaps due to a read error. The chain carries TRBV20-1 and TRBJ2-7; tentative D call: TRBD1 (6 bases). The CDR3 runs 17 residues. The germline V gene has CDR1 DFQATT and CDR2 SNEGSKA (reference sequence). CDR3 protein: CCARSITNADRSYEQYF. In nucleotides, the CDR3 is TGCTGTGCTAGATCAATCACCAATGCGGACAGATCCTACGAGCAGTACTTC.

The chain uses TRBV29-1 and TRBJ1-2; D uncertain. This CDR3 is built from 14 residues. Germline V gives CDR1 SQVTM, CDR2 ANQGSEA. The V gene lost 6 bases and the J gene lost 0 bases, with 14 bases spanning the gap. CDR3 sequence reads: CSVKPGSSNYGYTF. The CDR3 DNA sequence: TGCAGCGTCAAGCCAGGCAGTTCTAACTATGGCTACACCTTC.

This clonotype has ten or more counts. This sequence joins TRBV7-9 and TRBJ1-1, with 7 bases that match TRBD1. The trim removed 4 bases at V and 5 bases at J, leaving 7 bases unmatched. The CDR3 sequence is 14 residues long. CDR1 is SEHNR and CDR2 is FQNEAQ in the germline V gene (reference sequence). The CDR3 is CASSSTQGRTEAFF. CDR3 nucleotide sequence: TGTGCCAGCAGCTCCACACAGGGGAGGACTGAAGCTTTCTTT.

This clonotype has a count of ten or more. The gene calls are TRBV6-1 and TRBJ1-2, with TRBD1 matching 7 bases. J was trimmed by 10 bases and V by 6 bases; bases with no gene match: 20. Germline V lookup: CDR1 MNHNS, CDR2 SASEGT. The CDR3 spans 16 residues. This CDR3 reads CASRPRGGTSLPDYTF. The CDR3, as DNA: TGTGCCAGCAGACCCAGGGGGGGGACGAGCTTACCTGACTACACCTTC.

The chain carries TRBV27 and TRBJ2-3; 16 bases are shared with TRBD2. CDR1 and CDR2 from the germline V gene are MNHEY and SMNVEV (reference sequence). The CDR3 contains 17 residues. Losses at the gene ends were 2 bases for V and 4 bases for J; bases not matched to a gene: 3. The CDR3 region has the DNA TGTGCCAGCAGTTTAATGGGACTAGCGGGGGGGGCAGATACGCAGTATTTT. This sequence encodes CASSLMGLAGGADTQYF.

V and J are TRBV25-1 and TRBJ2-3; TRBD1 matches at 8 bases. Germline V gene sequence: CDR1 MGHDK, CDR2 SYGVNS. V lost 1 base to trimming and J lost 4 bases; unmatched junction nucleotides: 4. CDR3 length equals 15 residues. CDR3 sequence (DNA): TGTGCCAGCAGTGAATGGACAGGGACAGCAGATACGCAGTATTTT. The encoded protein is CASSEWTGTADTQYF.

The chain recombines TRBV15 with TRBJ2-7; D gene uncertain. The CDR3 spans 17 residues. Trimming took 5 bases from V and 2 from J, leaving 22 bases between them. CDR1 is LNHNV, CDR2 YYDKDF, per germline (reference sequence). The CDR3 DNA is TGTGCCACCAGCCCAACAACAATGCCCGGGTGGGCCTACGAGCAGTACTTC. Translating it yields CATSPTTMPGWAYEQYF.

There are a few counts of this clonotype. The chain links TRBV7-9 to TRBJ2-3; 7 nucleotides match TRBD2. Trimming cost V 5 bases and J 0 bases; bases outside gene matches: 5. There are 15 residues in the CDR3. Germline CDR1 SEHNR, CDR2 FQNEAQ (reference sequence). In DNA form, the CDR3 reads TGTGCCAGCAGCACCAGCGGGATAAGCACAGATACGCAGTATTTT. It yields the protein CASSTSGISTDTQYF.

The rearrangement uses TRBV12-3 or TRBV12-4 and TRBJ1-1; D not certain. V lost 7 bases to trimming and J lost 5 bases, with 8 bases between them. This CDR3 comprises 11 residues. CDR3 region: CASTAGTEAFF. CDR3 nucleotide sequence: TGTGCCAGCACCGCGGGAACTGAAGCTTTCTTT.

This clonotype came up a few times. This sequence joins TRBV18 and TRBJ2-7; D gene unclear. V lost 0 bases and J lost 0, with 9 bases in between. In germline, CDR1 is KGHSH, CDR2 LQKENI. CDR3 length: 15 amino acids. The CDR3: CASSPPAQSSYEQYF. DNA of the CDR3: TGTGCCAGCTCACCACCGGCTCAGAGCTCCTACGAGCAGTACTTC.

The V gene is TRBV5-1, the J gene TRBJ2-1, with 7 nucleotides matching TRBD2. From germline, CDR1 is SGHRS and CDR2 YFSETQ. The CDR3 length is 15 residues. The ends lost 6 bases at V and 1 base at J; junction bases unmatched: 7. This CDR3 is CASMGGRVSYNEQFF. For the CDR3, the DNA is TGCGCCAGCATGGGAGGGCGGGTTTCCTACAATGAGCAGTTCTTC.

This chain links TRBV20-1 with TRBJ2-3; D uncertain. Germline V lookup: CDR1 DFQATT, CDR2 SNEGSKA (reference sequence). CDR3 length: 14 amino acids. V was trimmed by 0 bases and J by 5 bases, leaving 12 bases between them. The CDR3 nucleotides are TGCAGTGCTAGAGATGGGAATCGTGGAGATACGCAGTATTTT. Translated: CSARDGNRGDTQYF.

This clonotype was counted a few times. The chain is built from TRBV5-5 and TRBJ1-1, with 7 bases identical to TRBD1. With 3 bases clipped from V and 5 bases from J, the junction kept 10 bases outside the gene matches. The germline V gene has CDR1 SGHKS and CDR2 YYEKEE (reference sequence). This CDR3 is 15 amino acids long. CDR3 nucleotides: TGTGCCAGCAGCTCGCCTAGACAGGGAGGGACTGAAGCTTTCTTT. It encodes CASSSPRQGGTEAFF.

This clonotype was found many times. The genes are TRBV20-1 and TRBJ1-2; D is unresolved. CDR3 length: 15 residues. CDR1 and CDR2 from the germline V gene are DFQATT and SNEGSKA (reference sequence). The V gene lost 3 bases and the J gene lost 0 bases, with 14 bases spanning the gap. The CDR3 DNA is TGCAGTGCTAGGGTTCGGGCAGAGTCTAACTATGGCTACACCTTC. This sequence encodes CSARVRAESNYGYTF.

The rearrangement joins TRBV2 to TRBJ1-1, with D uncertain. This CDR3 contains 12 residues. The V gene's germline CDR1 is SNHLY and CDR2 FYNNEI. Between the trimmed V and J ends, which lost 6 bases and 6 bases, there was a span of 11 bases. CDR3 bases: TGTGCCAGCAGACTCGGACGTGCTGAAGCTTTCTTT. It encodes CASRLGRAEAFF.

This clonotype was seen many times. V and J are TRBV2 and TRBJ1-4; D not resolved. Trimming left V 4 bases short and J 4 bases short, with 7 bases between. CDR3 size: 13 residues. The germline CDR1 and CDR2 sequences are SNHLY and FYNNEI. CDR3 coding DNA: TGTGCCAGCAGTGGGCGGCTTAATGAAAAACTGTTTTTT. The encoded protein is CASSGRLNEKLFF. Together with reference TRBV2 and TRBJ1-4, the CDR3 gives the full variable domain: EPEVTQTPSHQVTQMGQEVILRCVPISNHLYFYWYRQILGQKVEFLVSFYNNEISEKSEIFDDQFSVERPDGSNFTLKIRSTKLEDSAMYFCASSGRLNEKLFFGSGTQLSVL.